Below, 22 T cell receptor beta chains from the same sample are listed, as sequenced in a study of CD8 T cells in ankylosing spondylitis. TCRdb redid the calling of the 5' RACE reads with MiXCR, one entry per CDR3 protein. The table has 350,000 to 450,000 distinct CDR3 sequences, around 20% seen once. The sequenced sample consisted of blood, either unsorted or a sorted T cell fraction (not recorded which). The receptor source for this set is a male donor with ankylosing spondylitis or in good health (not recorded which).

The gene calls are TRBV9 and TRBJ2-2; D gene uncertain. The CDR3 sequence is 15 residues long. The germline V gene encodes CDR1 SGDLS and CDR2 YYNGEE. V shed 3 bases and J shed 3 bases, with 12 bases lying between them. The CDR3 DNA is TGTGCCAGCAGCGAGGACCTAACCTACACCGGGGAGCTGTTTTTT. It yields the protein CASSEDLTYTGELFF.

The chain joins TRBV5-6 to TRBJ1-2; D is unclear. CDR3 length: 14 residues. The germline CDR1 and CDR2 sequences are SGHDT and YYEEEE. The ends were cut back, 1 base at V and 8 bases at J, with 15 bases in the middle. CDR3 loop: CASSLTQEVGGYTF. CDR3 bases: TGTGCCAGCAGCTTGACCCAGGAGGTAGGAGGCTACACCTTC. The full variable domain, its missing parts supplied by reference TRBV5-6 and TRBJ1-2, is DAGVTQSPTHLIKTRGQQVTLRCSPKSGHDTVSWYQQALGQGPQFIFQYYEEEERQRGNFPDRFSGHQFPNYSSELNVNALLLGDSALYLCASSLTQEVGGYTFGSGTRLTVV.

In this sample, this clonotype turned up many times. This chain connects TRBV7-9 to TRBJ2-7, with 10 bases matching TRBD1. CDR1 and CDR2 (germline): SEHNR, FQNEAQ (reference sequence). The CDR3 totals 14 residues. V trimming: 6 bases; J trimming: 3 bases; junction bases outside the gene matches: 5. CDR3 DNA: TGTGCCAGCAGTCCCCGGGACAGGGGCTACGAGCAGTACTTC. Translation: CASSPRDRGYEQYF.

The chain links TRBV12-3 or TRBV12-4 to TRBJ2-2; D possibly corresponds to TRBD1 (5 bases). This CDR3 is built from 12 residues. Trimming took 6 bases from V and 10 from J, leaving 12 bases between them. CDR3 in DNA: TGTGCCAGCAGCAGGGCCCACGCGGAGCTGTTTTTT. It yields the protein CASSRAHAELFF.

This clonotype was recorded only once. V and J are TRBV28 and TRBJ2-3, with a possible D match to TRBD1 (6 bases). The V end was cut by 1 base, the J end by 4 bases, with 15 bases between. Germline V gene sequence: CDR1 MDHEN, CDR2 SYDVKM. There are 16 residues in the CDR3. The CDR3 sequence: CASSLLPDRFSDTQYF. CDR3 DNA sequence: TGTGCCAGCAGTTTATTACCTGACAGGTTCTCAGATACGCAGTATTTT.

This clonotype was seen a handful of times. The chain joins TRBV4-2 to TRBJ2-2, with a weak D call TRBD1 (6 bases). The CDR3 has 16 amino acids. V shed 0 bases and J shed 0 bases, with 8 bases lying between them. CDR1 is LGHNA and CDR2 is YNFKEQ in the germline V gene. CDR3 residues: CASSQESGANTGELFF. The CDR3 nucleotides are TGTGCCAGCAGCCAAGAGTCAGGGGCGAACACCGGGGAGCTGTTTTTT.

The sample holds a few counts of this clonotype. V usage is TRBV27 and J usage is TRBJ2-2; 8 bases fit TRBD1. The germline CDR1 and CDR2 sequences are MNHEY and SMNVEV (reference sequence). J lost 9 bases, V lost 3 bases, and 12 bases had no gene match. CDR3 length equals 16 residues. The CDR3 bases are TGTGCCAGCAGTTTGCCCCAGGGGGCGCAATCAAGGGAGCTGTTTTTT. Translation gives CASSLPQGAQSRELFF.

The CDR3 region has the DNA TGCAGTGCTAGAAGACACAATGAGCAGTTCTTC. This translates into CSARRHNEQFF. The gene calls are TRBV20-1 and TRBJ2-1, with unresolved D. Per germline, CDR1 DFQATT and CDR2 SNEGSKA (reference sequence). CDR3 length: 11 amino acids. Trimming pared 2 bases from V and 5 bases from J, leaving 4 bases between.

J is TRBJ1-4 and V is TRBV12-3 or TRBV12-4; D uncertain. Trimming took off 0 bases at V and 8 bases at J, with 10 bases between the two ends. The CDR3 spans 14 residues. The CDR3 sequence is CASSLAALGEKLFF. The CDR3 coding sequence is TGTGCCAGCAGTTTAGCGGCCTTGGGGGAAAAACTGTTTTTT.

This chain joins TRBV27 and TRBJ2-7, with D unresolved. Germline V gene lookup returns CDR1 MNHEY and CDR2 SMNVEV (reference sequence). Trimming took off 9 bases at V and 3 bases at J, with 9 bases between the two ends. The CDR3 extends over 11 amino acids. The CDR3 DNA is TGTGCCAGGGAAGATCGCTACGAGCAGTACTTC. The encoded protein is CAREDRYEQYF.

This clonotype showed up just a few times. The CDR3 sequence is CSVPGLAESTDTQYF. As DNA, the CDR3 is TGCAGCGTCCCCGGTCTGGCGGAGAGCACAGATACGCAGTATTTT. This chain joins TRBV29-1 and TRBJ2-3; D not certain. V lost 6 bases and J 0 bases, leaving 16 bases between the germline ends. Germline V CDR1 and CDR2: SQVTM, ANQGSEA. This CDR3 is built from 15 residues.

The chain couples TRBV9 to TRBJ2-3; D uncertain. The germline V gene has CDR1 SGDLS and CDR2 YYNGEE. The CDR3 length is 15 residues. The V gene lost 0 bases and the J gene lost 6 bases, with 14 bases spanning the gap. The CDR3 sequence is CASSVENIPEDTQYF. CDR3 nucleotide sequence: TGTGCCAGCAGCGTAGAAAACATCCCCGAGGATACGCAGTATTTT.

This clonotype has only a few counts. The rearrangement links TRBV20-1 to TRBJ2-1; the match to TRBD1 covers 9 bases. V shed 6 bases and J 4 bases; nucleotides not matched to a gene: 16. CDR1 is DFQATT and CDR2 is SNEGSKA in the germline V gene (reference sequence). CDR3 length: 17 amino acids. The CDR3 here is CSAPDERPGQGYNEQFF. The CDR3 region has the DNA TGCAGTGCACCTGACGAGAGGCCGGGACAGGGTTACAATGAGCAGTTCTTC.

This clonotype was picked up a small number of times. V gene TRBV5-6 combines with J gene TRBJ1-6, with TRBD1 matching 7 bases. CDR3 size: 14 residues. V shed 4 bases, J shed 14 bases, and the junction held 12 bases outside the gene matches. Germline assignment: CDR1 SGHDT and CDR2 YYEEEE. CDR3: CASSPDRDMESLHF. CDR3 coding DNA: TGTGCCAGCAGCCCAGACAGGGATATGGAATCCCTCCACTTT.

This chain connects TRBV20-1 to TRBJ2-3, with D tentatively TRBD2 (6 bases). Trimming removed 1 base from V and 4 bases from J, with 15 bases in between. Germline values: CDR1 DFQATT, CDR2 SNEGSKA (reference sequence). The CDR3 runs 15 residues. The DNA for the CDR3 is TGCAGTGCTAGAGCTTGGGAGGAATGGTCAGATACGCAGTATTTT. It specifies CSARAWEEWSDTQYF.

This clonotype was seen more than once but under ten times. The chain recombines TRBV20-1 with TRBJ2-1; the D gene is possibly TRBD2 (6 bases). The CDR3 is made up of 17 amino acids. V was shortened by 6 bases and J by 2 bases, with 23 bases between the two germline ends. Germline CDR1 DFQATT, CDR2 SNEGSKA (reference sequence). In nucleotides, the CDR3 is TGCAGTGCCAACCCCCGGGGGTACTCGGGGCCCTACAATGAGCAGTTCTTC. Its translation: CSANPRGYSGPYNEQFF.

This clonotype has just a few counts. This chain joins TRBV9 and TRBJ2-3, with a weak D call TRBD2 (5 bases). V dropped 4 bases and J dropped 0 bases, with 18 bases sitting between them. This CDR3 has 17 residues. From germline, CDR1 is SGDLS and CDR2 YYNGEE. CDR3 sequence: CASSPAAGVDSTDTQYF. The DNA of the CDR3 is TGTGCCAGCAGCCCAGCGGCCGGGGTCGATAGCACAGATACGCAGTATTTT.

This chain connects TRBV7-9 to TRBJ2-7; TRBD2 aligns across 8 bases. The CDR3 runs to 14 residues. Trimming removed 6 bases from V and 4 bases from J; junction bases left unmatched: 8. Germline V lookup: CDR1 SEHNR, CDR2 FQNEAQ (reference sequence). This CDR3 reads CASSRAGGQYEQYF. CDR3 bases: TGTGCCAGCAGTAGGGCGGGGGGCCAGTACGAGCAGTACTTC.

This clonotype has more than one count but fewer than ten. The chain recombines TRBV27 with TRBJ2-7; D call uncertain. V shed 3 bases and J shed 0 bases, with 9 bases lying between them. The CDR3 has 14 residues. The germline V gene encodes CDR1 MNHEY and CDR2 SMNVEV (reference sequence). Here the CDR3 DNA reads TGTGCCAGCAGTTTCTCGGCCTACTCCTACGAGCAGTACTTC. As protein: CASSFSAYSYEQYF.

This chain links TRBV9 with TRBJ2-3; no clear D gene. V lost 1 base and J lost 1, with 7 bases in between. The CDR3 sequence is 14 residues long. CDR1 and CDR2 from the germline V gene are SGDLS and YYNGEE. CDR3 sequence reads: CASSVPDGTDTQYF. CDR3 in DNA: TGTGCCAGCAGCGTACCGGACGGCACAGATACGCAGTATTTT.

The chain has TRBV29-1 and TRBJ1-1; 9 bases align to TRBD1. J gave up 0 bases and V 5 bases, and 7 bases lay outside the gene matches. The CDR3 loop spans 15 amino acids. In germline, CDR1 is SQVTM, CDR2 ANQGSEA. Written as DNA, the CDR3 is TGCAGCGTTTCACCGGGACAGGGCCTGAACACTGAAGCTTTCTTT. The encoded protein is CSVSPGQGLNTEAFF.

V is TRBV15 and J is TRBJ2-7; TRBD1 is a possible D gene (6 bases). CDR1 and CDR2 (germline): LNHNV, YYDKDF (reference sequence). The CDR3 contains 15 residues. Between the trimmed V and J ends, which lost 3 bases and 1 base, there was a span of 13 bases. CDR3 sequence reads: CATSSPGTSSYEQYF. DNA for the CDR3: TGTGCCACCAGCAGTCCCGGGACATCATCCTACGAGCAGTACTTC.